Given below is one T cell receptor (beta chain) in context. The antigen it binds to is not known. No much larger clone is present one base from it, and per-base qualities are unavailable. This entry comes from a study of OX40 agonist ivuxolimab in advanced cancers. With regard to the full study: The costimulatory receptor OX40 (CD134) was targeted by ivuxolimab, a fully human IgG2 agonistic monoclonal antibody. Intravenous ivuxolimab was administered to patients every 2 weeks at six dose levels: 0.01, 0.1, 0.3, 1.5, 3 and 10 mg/kg. Among the approximately 54 dose-escalation patients, approximately 20 had hepatocellular carcinoma, some 15 melanoma, 9 renal cell carcinoma and 9 head and neck cancer. A male proportion of 82.7% and a mean age of about 60 years, ranging from roughly 23 to 79, were recorded for the dose-escalation cohort. Prior anti-PD-1, anti-PD-L1 or anti-CTLA-4 therapy was permitted, and checkpoint inhibitors had been received by under 50% of dose-escalation patients. Partial responses occurred in three dose-escalation patients, of whom one had hepatocellular carcinoma and two had cutaneous melanoma. The point of sequencing TCRbeta in the periphery was to test whether ivuxolimab changed TCR sequence diversity and drove clonal T-cell expansion. The monotherapy dose-escalation portion (N of about 47 patients) of the phase I ivuxolimab trial is reported in the paper. General findings and caveats noted by the study authors: The antigen specificity of the peripheral T cells that underwent clonal expansion was not determined. Low levels of normalized T-cell clonal expansion were also seen in some nonresponding patients. After ivuxolimab, expanded clones were on average more numerous among CD8+ T cells than among CD4+ T cells. In the 0.1-3.0 mg/kg groups, partial responders were among the patients with the lowest normalized peripheral clonal expansion, particularly in CD8+ T cells. At doses of 0.1 to 3.0 mg/kg, clonal expansion of both CD4+ and CD8+ T cells in blood was seen between baseline and week 6.

The germline V gene specifies SNHLY as CDR1 and FYNNEI as CDR2. V lost 4 bases and J lost 8 bases; the stretch between them is 18 bases long. The cysteine opens and the phenylalanine closes a CDR3 of 15 amino acids. CDR3 DNA only is kept here, 45 bases in frame from base 1. Patients with a history of autoimmune disease or receiving systemic immunosuppression were excluded from the trial. Peripheral blood for TCR sequencing was drawn from every dose cohort at baseline, at cycle 4 day 1 and at cycle 7 day 1. The samples were taken from a phase I, first-in-human, multicenter, open-label dose-escalation trial of ivuxolimab. Adults with locally advanced or metastatic melanoma, renal cell, hepatocellular, or head and neck squamous cell carcinoma were enrolled in the trial. Before TCR sequencing, CD4+ T cells and CD8+ T cells were sorted from peripheral blood as separate populations. Genomic DNA was isolated from the sorted cells so that the TCRbeta CDR3 region could be sequenced. The immunoSEQ Assay was used for sequencing of TCRbeta CDR3 regions. TCRdb took this table from immuneACCESS and kept in-frame rearrangements with V and J called. Such tables lack part of the clones; where checked against another copy, unresolved V genes explain under half of the gap, and the rest is unexplained. The table for this sample lists 60,000 to 75,000 clones; 80% of them were counted only once. More than 1% of the sample goes to the ten largest clones.

This chain joins TRBV2 to TRBJ2-1; the D region possibly corresponds to TRBD2 (6 bases align). This TCR was sampled from an adult with an advanced solid tumor such as melanoma, head and neck, liver or kidney cancer. This sample comprised CD4+ or CD8+ T cells sorted from blood, obtained in a trial of the OX40 agonist ivuxolimab. The CDR3: CASSGRDPRDHEQFF. The bases read TGTGCCAGCAGTGGGCGGGACCCAAGGGACCATGAGCAGTTCTTC.